The rows below give T cell receptor beta chains drawn from one sample of a study of blood T cell repertoires in COVID-19. Data came from immunoSEQ multiplex PCR; TCRdb stores just in-frame clones and leaves some out. The table has 200,000 to 250,000 clones, 70% to 90% seen once. Source material: peripheral blood. These receptors came from a woman between 25 and 40 years old with COVID-19, enrolled during active disease. Both conserved end residues are part of each CDR3. Each record gives: V gene, J gene, CDR3 protein.

v_gene: TRBV7-8
j_gene: TRBJ1-6
CDR3aa: CASSFRRDYNSPLHF

v_gene: TRBV3-1/TRBV3-2
j_gene: TRBJ2-1
CDR3aa: CASSQSGLAVSYNEQFF

v_gene: TRBV4-3
j_gene: TRBJ2-3
CDR3aa: CASSQGGMADTQYF

v_gene: TRBV7-2
j_gene: TRBJ2-1
CDR3aa: CASSLARLAGGPWDEQFF

v_gene: TRBV5-1
j_gene: TRBJ2-7
CDR3aa: CASRLELQDNAEQYF

v_gene: TRBV29-1
j_gene: TRBJ1-1
CDR3aa: CSANQGATEAFF

v_gene: TRBV7-9
j_gene: TRBJ2-1
CDR3aa: CASSLTDEQFF

v_gene: TRBV7-9
j_gene: TRBJ1-1
CDR3aa: CASSPRQGAEAFF

v_gene: TRBV19
j_gene: TRBJ1-1
CDR3aa: CASSWGQQNTEAFF

v_gene: TRBV5-1
j_gene: TRBJ2-5
CDR3aa: CASSLVPQGQGSETQYF

v_gene: TRBV9
j_gene: TRBJ2-3
CDR3aa: CASSQGLGSDTQYF

v_gene: TRBV12-3/TRBV12-4
j_gene: TRBJ2-1
CDR3aa: CASSIRDWDEQFF

v_gene: TRBV18
j_gene: TRBJ2-5
CDR3aa: CASSPGTTQETQYF

v_gene: TRBV6-5
j_gene: TRBJ2-1
CDR3aa: CASSSPSYNEQFF

v_gene: TRBV5-1
j_gene: TRBJ2-3
CDR3aa: CASSFGTASGTDTQYF

v_gene: TRBV29-1
j_gene: TRBJ1-2
CDR3aa: CSLYERGDRGFYGYTF

v_gene: TRBV21-1
j_gene: TRBJ2-1
CDR3aa: CASSKGRRGRRNEQFF

v_gene: TRBV27
j_gene: TRBJ1-2
CDR3aa: CASTPRTGYGYTF

v_gene: TRBV24-1
j_gene: TRBJ2-5
CDR3aa: CATSDTRGQGETQYF

v_gene: TRBV29-1
j_gene: TRBJ2-1
CDR3aa: CSVERTSGTSYNEQFF

v_gene: TRBV18
j_gene: TRBJ2-1
CDR3aa: CASSPQDRANEQFF

v_gene: TRBV6-2/TRBV6-3
j_gene: TRBJ1-1
CDR3aa: CASSYSHRPNTEAFF

v_gene: TRBV18
j_gene: TRBJ2-2
CDR3aa: CASSPAESNTGELFF

v_gene: TRBV27
j_gene: TRBJ2-1
CDR3aa: CASSFGLGGEQFF

v_gene: TRBV10-3
j_gene: TRBJ2-3
CDR3aa: CAISERVAGEQYF

v_gene: TRBV12-5
j_gene: TRBJ2-1
CDR3aa: CASGLGTGAYNEQFF

v_gene: TRBV7-2
j_gene: TRBJ2-4
CDR3aa: CASSPGPWQVQNIQYF

v_gene: TRBV5-1
j_gene: TRBJ1-2
CDR3aa: CASSLGQANYGYTF

v_gene: TRBV24-1
j_gene: TRBJ2-1
CDR3aa: CATSWGGDVHNEQFF

v_gene: TRBV27
j_gene: TRBJ1-1
CDR3aa: CASSFYQGLSTEAFF

v_gene: TRBV29-1
j_gene: TRBJ2-1
CDR3aa: CSESAGGLYNEQFF

v_gene: TRBV2
j_gene: TRBJ2-1
CDR3aa: CASELGQGAGNEQFF

v_gene: TRBV27
j_gene: TRBJ2-7
CDR3aa: CASSYGDSSYEQYF

v_gene: TRBV19
j_gene: TRBJ2-2
CDR3aa: CASTNYGELFF

v_gene: TRBV29-1
j_gene: TRBJ2-1
CDR3aa: CSVKTGTDYNEQFF

v_gene: TRBV7-8
j_gene: TRBJ1-2
CDR3aa: CASSRGRGDYGYTF

v_gene: TRBV4-3
j_gene: TRBJ2-1
CDR3aa: CASSHGTETLLDEQFF

v_gene: TRBV6-2/TRBV6-3
j_gene: TRBJ2-3
CDR3aa: CASSPDYPRGTDTQYF

v_gene: TRBV4-1
j_gene: TRBJ1-6
CDR3aa: CASSQDDGGSSYNSPLHF

v_gene: TRBV19
j_gene: TRBJ1-4
CDR3aa: CASSRPPSGGMLGKKLFF

v_gene: TRBV15
j_gene: TRBJ1-5
CDR3aa: CATSRDRGISNQPQHF

v_gene: TRBV6-5
j_gene: TRBJ1-3
CDR3aa: CASSYSRTGGNTIYF